This T cell receptor beta chain comes out of a study of radiotherapy plus CTLA-4 blockade in lung cancer. Clones were read by immunoSEQ multiplex PCR, and TCRdb kept only the in-frame ones, dropping some. This table holds around 72,000 clones, around 80% found once. Germline CDR1 is SQVTM and CDR2 is ANQGSEA. This CDR3 region has 15 residues. V shed 4 bases, J shed 3 bases, and the junction held 5 bases outside the gene matches. This specimen was peripheral blood, taken from a patient treated with radiotherapy plus ipilimumab. The source of this sequence is a human donor with non-small cell lung cancer who had a complete response to radiotherapy plus ipilimumab. The chain recombines TRBV29-1 with TRBJ1-4; 10 bases line up with TRBD1. CDR3: CSVGDRGLANEKLFF. The CDR3 nucleotides read TGCAGCGTTGGAGACAGGGGGCTAGCTAATGAAAAACTGTTTTTT.